The sequence of this T cell receptor beta chain was determined in a study of T cells in Graves' hyperthyroidism and ophthalmopathy. The authors took PBMCs from roughly 9.3 ml fresh peripheral blood. Amplified TCR beta CDR3 regions came from RNA transcripts. TCR CDR3 underwent first-round RT-PCR with the HTBI primer set. Using its own MiXCR run on the multiplex PCR reads, TCRdb lists one record per CDR3 protein. The table shows fewer than 450,000 distinct CDR3 sequences, with around 15% occurring only once. As for this clonotype: The antigen is unknown.

The J segment lost 4 bases and the V segment lost 6 bases, leaving 7 bases of the junction unmatched. The CDR3 length is 14 residues. Germline-derived CDR1 and CDR2 are SQVTM and ANQGSEA. Points from the study as a whole: Peripheral blood also featured most of the thyroid clonotypes expanded above 0.001.

The material sequenced was blood. The sequence came from a woman in her fifties or sixties with Graves' ophthalmopathy. This sequence joins TRBV29-1 and TRBJ1-3; 9 positions agree with TRBD1. The CDR3 DNA sequence: TGCAGCGTAGCAACAGGGGGCCCAGGAAACACCATATATTTT. As protein: CSVATGGPGNTIYF.